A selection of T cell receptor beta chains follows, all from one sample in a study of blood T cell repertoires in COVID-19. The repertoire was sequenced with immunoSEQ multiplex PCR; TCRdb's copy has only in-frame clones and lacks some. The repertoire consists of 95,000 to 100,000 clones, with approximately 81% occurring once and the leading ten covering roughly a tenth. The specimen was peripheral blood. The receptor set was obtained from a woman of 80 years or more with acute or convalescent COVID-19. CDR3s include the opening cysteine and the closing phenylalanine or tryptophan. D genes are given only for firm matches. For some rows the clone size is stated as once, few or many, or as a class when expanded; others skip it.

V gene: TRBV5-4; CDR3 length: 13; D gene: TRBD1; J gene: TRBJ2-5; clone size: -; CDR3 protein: CASSLTGVETQYF; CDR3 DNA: TGTGCCAGCAGCTTGACAGGGGTGGAGACCCAGTACTTC
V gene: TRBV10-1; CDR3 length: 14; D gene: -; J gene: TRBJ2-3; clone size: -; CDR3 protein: CASSGRGIGDTQYF; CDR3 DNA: TGCGCCAGCAGCGGACGGGGGATAGGAGATACGCAGTATTTT
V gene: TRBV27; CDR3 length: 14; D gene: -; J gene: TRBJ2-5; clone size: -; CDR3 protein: CASRRGIDQETQYF; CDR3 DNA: TGTGCCAGCAGAAGGGGGATAGACCAAGAGACCCAGTACTTC
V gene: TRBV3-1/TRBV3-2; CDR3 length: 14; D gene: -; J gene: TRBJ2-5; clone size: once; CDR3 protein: CASSQEGGRETQYF; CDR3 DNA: TGTGCCAGCAGCCAAGAGGGGGGGCGGGAGACCCAGTACTTC
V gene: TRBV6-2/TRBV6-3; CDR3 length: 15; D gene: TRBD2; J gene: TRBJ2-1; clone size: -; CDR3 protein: CASSQYLAGVNEQFF; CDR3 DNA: TGTGCCAGCAGCCAGTACTTAGCGGGGGTGAATGAGCAGTTCTTC
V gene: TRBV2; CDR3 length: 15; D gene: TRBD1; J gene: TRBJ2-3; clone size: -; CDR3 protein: CASSTGQGASDTQYF; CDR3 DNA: TGTGCCAGCAGCACCGGACAGGGGGCATCAGATACGCAGTATTTT
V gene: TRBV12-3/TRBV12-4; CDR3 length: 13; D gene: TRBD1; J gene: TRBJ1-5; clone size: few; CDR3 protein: CASSSTGGQPQHF; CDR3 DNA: TGTGCCAGCAGTTCCACAGGGGGTCAGCCCCAGCATTTT
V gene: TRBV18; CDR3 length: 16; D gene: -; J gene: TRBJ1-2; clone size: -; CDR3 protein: CASSISSSPTADGYTF; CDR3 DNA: TGTGCCAGCTCAATTAGCAGCTCCCCTACGGCTGACGGCTACACCTTC
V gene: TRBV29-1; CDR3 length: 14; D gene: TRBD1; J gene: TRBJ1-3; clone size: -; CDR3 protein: CSVEGTGAGNTIYF; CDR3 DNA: TGCAGCGTTGAAGGGACAGGAGCAGGAAACACCATATATTTT
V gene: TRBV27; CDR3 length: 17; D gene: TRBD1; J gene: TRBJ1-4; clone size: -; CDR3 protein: CASSTLSRTGEGEKLFF; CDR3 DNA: TGTGCCAGCAGTACCCTTTCTCGGACAGGCGAGGGGGAAAAACTGTTTTTT
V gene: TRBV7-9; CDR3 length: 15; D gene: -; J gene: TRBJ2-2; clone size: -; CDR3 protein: CASSLSGVGTGELFF; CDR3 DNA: TGTGCCAGCAGCTTATCAGGGGTCGGCACCGGGGAGCTGTTTTTT
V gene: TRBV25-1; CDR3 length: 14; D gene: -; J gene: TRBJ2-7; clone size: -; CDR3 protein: CASSEFWGRGEQYF; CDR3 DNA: TGTGCCAGCAGTGAATTTTGGGGGCGCGGCGAGCAGTACTTC
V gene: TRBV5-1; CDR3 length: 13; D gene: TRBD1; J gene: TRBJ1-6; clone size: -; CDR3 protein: CASTRDRDSPLHF; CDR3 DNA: TGCGCCAGCACCCGGGACAGGGATTCACCCCTCCACTTT
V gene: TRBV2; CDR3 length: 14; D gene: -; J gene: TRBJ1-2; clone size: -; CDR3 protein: CASSDGGLSRGYTF; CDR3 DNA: TGTGCCAGCAGTGACGGGGGACTGTCGCGAGGCTACACCTTC
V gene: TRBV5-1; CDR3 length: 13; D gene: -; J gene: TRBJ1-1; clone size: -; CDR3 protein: CASGQGGGAEAFF; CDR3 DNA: TGCGCCAGCGGCCAAGGGGGGGGCGCTGAAGCTTTCTTT
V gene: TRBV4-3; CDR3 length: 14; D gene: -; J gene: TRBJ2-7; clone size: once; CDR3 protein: CASSQSRLEGEQYF; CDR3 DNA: TGCGCCAGCAGCCAGTCAAGGCTAGAGGGCGAGCAGTACTTC
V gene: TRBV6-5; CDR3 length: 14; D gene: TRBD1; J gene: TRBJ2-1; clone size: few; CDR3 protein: CASSYGTGYNEQFF; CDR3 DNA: TGTGCCAGCAGTTACGGGACAGGGTACAATGAGCAGTTCTTC
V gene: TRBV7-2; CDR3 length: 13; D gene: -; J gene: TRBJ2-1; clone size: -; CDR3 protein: CASSLDRNDEQFF; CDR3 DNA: TGTGCCAGCAGTTTGGACAGAAATGATGAGCAGTTCTTC
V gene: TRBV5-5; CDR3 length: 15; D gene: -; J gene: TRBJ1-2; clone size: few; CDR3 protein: CASSFEGRANYGYTF; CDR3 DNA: TGTGCCAGCAGCTTTGAGGGCCGAGCTAACTATGGCTACACCTTC
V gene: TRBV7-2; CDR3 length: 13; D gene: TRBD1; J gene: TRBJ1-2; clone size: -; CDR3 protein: CASSYTGAGGYTF; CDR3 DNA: TGTGCCAGCAGCTATACAGGGGCGGGTGGCTACACCTTC
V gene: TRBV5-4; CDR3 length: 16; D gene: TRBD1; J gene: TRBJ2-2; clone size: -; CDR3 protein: CASNYRGQGSTGELFF; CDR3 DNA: TGTGCCAGCAACTATAGGGGACAGGGGAGCACCGGGGAGCTGTTTTTT
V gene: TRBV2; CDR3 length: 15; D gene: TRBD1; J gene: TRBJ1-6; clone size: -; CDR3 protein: CASSLRDSYNSPLHF; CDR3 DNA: TGTGCCAGCAGCCTCCGGGACAGTTATAATTCACCCCTCCACTTT
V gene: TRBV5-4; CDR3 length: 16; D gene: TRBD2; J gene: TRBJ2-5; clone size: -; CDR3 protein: CASSFATSGTQETQYF; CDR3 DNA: TGTGCCAGCAGCTTTGCGACTAGCGGCACTCAAGAGACCCAGTACTTC
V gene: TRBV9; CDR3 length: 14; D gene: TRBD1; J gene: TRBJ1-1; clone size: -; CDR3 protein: CASAQTGMNTEAFF; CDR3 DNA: TGTGCCAGCGCCCAGACAGGGATGAACACTGAAGCTTTCTTT
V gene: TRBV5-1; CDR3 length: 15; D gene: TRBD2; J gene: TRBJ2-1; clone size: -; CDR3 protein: CASRWGPSGYNEQFF; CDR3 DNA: TGCGCCAGCAGATGGGGTCCTAGCGGCTACAATGAGCAGTTCTTC
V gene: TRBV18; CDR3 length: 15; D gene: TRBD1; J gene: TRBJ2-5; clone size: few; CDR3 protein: CASSPGTGGAETQYF; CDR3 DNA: TGTGCCAGCTCACCAGGGACAGGGGGCGCGGAGACCCAGTACTTC
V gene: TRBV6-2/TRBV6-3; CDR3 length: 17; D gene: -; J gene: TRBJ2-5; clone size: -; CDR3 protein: CASSYSIIQGLRETQYF; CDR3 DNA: TGTGCCAGCAGTTACTCGATAATCCAGGGGCTGAGAGAGACCCAGTACTTC
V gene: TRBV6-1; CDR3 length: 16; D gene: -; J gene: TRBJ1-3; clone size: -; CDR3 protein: CASSEVGALSGNTIYF; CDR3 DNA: TGTGCCAGCAGTGAAGTTGGGGCCCTCTCTGGAAACACCATATATTTT
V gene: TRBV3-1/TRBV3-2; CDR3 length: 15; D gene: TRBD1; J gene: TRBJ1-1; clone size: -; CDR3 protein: CASSSGAQGAREAFF; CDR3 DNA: TGTGCCAGCAGCTCAGGGGCACAGGGGGCTAGGGAAGCTTTCTTT
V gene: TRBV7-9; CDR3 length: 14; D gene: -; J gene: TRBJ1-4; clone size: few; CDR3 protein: CASSLGQANEKLFF; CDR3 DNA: TGTGCCAGCAGCTTAGGACAGGCGAATGAAAAACTGTTTTTT
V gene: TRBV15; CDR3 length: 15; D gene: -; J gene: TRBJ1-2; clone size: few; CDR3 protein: CATSREIGRTPGYTF; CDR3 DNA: TGTGCCACCAGCAGAGAAATAGGGAGAACCCCTGGCTACACCTTC
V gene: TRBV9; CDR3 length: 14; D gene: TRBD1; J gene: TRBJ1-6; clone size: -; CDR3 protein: CASSGDRDNSPLHF; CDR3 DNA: TGTGCCAGCAGCGGGGACAGAGACAATTCACCCCTCCACTTT
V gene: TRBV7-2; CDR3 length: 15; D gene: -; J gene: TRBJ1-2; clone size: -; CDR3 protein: CASTAGAGPNYGYTF; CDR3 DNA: TGTGCCAGCACCGCCGGGGCGGGACCGAACTATGGCTACACCTTC
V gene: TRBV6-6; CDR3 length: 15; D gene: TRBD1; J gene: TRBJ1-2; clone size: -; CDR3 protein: CASRERLGQTYGYTF; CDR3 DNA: TGTGCCAGCAGGGAACGGCTGGGACAGACCTATGGCTACACCTTC
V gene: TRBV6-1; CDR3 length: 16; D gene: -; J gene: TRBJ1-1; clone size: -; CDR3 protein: CASSELTTVMNTEAFF; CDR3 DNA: TGTGCCAGCAGCGAACTAACGACAGTTATGAACACTGAAGCTTTCTTT
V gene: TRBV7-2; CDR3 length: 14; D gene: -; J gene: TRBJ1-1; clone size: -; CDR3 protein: CASSGYREVGEAFF; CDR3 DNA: TGTGCCAGCAGCGGATACAGGGAAGTCGGAGAAGCTTTCTTT
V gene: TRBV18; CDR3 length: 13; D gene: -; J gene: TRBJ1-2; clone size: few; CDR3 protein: CASSPEQGRGYTF; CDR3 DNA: TGTGCCAGCTCACCGGAACAGGGTCGTGGCTACACCTTC
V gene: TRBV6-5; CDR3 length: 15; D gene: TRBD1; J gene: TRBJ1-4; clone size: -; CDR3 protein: CASSRGQAYNEKLFF; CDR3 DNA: TGTGCCAGCAGTCGCGGACAGGCCTATAATGAAAAACTGTTTTTT
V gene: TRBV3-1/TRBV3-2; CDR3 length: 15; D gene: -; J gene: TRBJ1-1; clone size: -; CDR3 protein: CASSQDRVIGTEAFF; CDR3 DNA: TGTGCCAGCAGCCAAGATCGGGTAATTGGTACTGAAGCTTTCTTT
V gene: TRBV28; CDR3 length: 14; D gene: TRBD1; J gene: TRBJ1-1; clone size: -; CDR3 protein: CASSLSGQLFEAFF; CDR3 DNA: TGTGCCAGCAGTCTCTCGGGACAGCTATTTGAAGCTTTCTTT
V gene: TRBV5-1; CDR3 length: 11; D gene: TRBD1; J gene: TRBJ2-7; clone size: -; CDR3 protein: CASSTGGEQYF; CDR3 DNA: TGCGCCAGCAGCACAGGGGGCGAGCAGTACTTC
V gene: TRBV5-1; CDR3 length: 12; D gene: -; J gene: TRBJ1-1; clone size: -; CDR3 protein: CASSSRGEEAFF; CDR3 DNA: TGCGCCAGCAGCAGCCGGGGGGAAGAAGCTTTCTTT
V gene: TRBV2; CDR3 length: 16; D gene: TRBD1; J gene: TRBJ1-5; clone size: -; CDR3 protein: CATSRTAGGGNQPQHF; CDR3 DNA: TGTGCCACCTCCCGCACGGCAGGGGGCGGCAATCAGCCCCAGCATTTT
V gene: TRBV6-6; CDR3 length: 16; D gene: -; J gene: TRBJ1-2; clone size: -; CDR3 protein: CASSFQGRGINYGYTF; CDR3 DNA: TGTGCCAGCAGTTTCCAAGGGAGGGGTATCAACTATGGCTACACCTTC
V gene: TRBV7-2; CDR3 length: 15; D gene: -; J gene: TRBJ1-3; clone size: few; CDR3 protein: CASRLTIAITNTIYF; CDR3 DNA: TGTGCCAGCAGGCTGACTATCGCGATCACGAACACCATATATTTT
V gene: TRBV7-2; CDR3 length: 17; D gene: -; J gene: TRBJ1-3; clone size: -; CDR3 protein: CASSPAAATFSGNTIYF; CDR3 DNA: TGTGCCAGCAGCCCCGCGGCAGCCACCTTCTCTGGAAACACCATATATTTT
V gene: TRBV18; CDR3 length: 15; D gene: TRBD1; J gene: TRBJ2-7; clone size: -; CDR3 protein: CASSLMTTGAYEQYF; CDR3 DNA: TGTGCCAGCTCCCTTATGACCACAGGGGCCTACGAGCAGTACTTC
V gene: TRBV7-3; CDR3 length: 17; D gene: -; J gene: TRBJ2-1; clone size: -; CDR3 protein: CASSSGVVGTIYNEQFF; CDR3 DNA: TGTGCCAGCAGCAGCGGGGTGGTAGGGACAATCTACAATGAGCAGTTCTTC
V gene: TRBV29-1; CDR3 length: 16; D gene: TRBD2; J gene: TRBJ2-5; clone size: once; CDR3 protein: CSVRPPKTAGGKTQYF; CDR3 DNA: TGCAGCGTTCGACCTCCTAAGACAGCCGGGGGGAAGACCCAGTACTTC
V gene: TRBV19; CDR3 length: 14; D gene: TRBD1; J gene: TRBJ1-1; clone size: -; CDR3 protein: CASSRTGARTEAFF; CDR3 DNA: TGTGCCAGTAGCCGTACAGGGGCTCGCACTGAAGCTTTCTTT
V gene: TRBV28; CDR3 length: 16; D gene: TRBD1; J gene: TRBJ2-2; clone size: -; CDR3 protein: CASSPGTGGYTGELFF; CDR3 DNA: TGTGCCAGCAGCCCAGGGACAGGGGGCTACACCGGGGAGCTGTTTTTT
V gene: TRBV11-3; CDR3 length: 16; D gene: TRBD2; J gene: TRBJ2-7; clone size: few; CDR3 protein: CASSLLLEGGFYEQYF; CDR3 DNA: TGTGCCAGCAGCTTGTTGTTGGAGGGAGGGTTCTACGAGCAGTACTTC